The entry below gives a single T cell receptor (beta chain) sequence along with its context. No antigen is known for it. Method: immunoSEQ multiplex PCR; TCRdb's copy keeps in-frame clones and lacks some. The data contain about 350,000 clones, around 89% of them singletons. Germline loops: CDR1 SNHLY, CDR2 FYNNEI. V was clipped by 6 bases and J by 7 bases, with 9 bases between them. The CDR3 is made up of 12 amino acids. Treatment described: some 20 received Ad26.COV2.S at low or high dose, single or two shots; 5 received placebo; per-sample allocation not given. Specimens were obtained on day 63 following the first vaccine or placebo injection. At a Boston site, the person donating was an adult of 18-55 years. These data come from a study of Ad26.COV2.S vaccination and SARS-CoV-2 variants. Study at large: COV1001, an Ad26.COV2.S trial, supplied this vaccine-arm donor. Study conclusions and caveats: Non-spike TCR breadth was similar in vaccine and placebo recipients.

J is TRBJ2-2 and V is TRBV2; either TRBD1 or TRBD2 may fit D (5 bases each). The TCR comes from a person aged 18-65 years who received the Ad26.COV2.S COVID-19 vaccine or a placebo. This material consisted of peripheral blood, taken in a trial of Ad26.COV2.S vaccine versus placebo. In DNA, the CDR3 is TGTGCCAGCAGGGGGACGGTCGGGGAGCTGTTTTTT. It yields the protein CASRGTVGELFF.